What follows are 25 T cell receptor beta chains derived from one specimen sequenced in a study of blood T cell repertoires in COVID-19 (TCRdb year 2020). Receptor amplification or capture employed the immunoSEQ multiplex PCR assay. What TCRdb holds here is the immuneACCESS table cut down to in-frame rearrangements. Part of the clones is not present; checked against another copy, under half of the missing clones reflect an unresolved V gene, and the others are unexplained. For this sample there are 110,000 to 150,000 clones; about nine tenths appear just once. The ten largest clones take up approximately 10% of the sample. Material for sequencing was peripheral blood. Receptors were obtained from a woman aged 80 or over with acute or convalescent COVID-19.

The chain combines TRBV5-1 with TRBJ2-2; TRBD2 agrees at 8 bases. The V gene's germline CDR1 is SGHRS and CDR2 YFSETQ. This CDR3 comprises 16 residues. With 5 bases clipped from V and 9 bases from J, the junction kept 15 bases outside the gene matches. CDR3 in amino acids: CASRDAGTRYSRELFF. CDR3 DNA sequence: TGCGCCAGCAGAGACGCCGGGACTAGATACAGCAGGGAGCTGTTTTTT.

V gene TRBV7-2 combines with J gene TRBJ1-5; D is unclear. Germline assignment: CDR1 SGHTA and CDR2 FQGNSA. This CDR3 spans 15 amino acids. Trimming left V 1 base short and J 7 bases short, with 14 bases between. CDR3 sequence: CASSLVSEGGQPQHF. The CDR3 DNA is TGTGCCAGCAGCTTAGTTTCGGAGGGAGGCCAGCCCCAGCATTTT.

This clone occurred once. The chain's CDR3 is CASSHLYGQGNQPQHF. CDR3 DNA sequence: TGCGCCAGCAGCCACCTCTATGGACAGGGCAATCAGCCCCAGCATTTT. J is TRBJ1-5 and V is TRBV4-1; 7 nucleotides line up with TRBD1. In germline, CDR1 is MGHRA, CDR2 YSYEKL. With V trimmed by 3 bases and J by 2 bases, 7 bases remained unmatched. The CDR3 is 16 residues long.

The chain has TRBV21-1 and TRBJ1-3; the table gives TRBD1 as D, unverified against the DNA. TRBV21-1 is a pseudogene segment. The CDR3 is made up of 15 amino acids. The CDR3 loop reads CASSTTDISGNTIYF. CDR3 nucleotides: TGTGCCAGCAGCACAACAGACATCTCTGGAAACACCATATATTTT.

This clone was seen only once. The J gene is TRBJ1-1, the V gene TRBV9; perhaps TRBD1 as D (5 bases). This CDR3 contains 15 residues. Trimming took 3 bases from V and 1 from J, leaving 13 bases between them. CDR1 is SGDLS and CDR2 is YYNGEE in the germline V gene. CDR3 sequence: CASSALQEPNTEAFF. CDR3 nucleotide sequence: TGTGCCAGCAGCGCCTTACAGGAACCGAACACTGAAGCTTTCTTT.

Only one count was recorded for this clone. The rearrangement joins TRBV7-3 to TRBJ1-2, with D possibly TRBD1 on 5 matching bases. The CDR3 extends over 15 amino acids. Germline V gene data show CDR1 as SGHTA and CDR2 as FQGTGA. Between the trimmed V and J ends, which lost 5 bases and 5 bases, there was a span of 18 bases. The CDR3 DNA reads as TGTGCCAGCAGCCCCGGGGGGGGGTTAAAGTATGGCTACACCTTC. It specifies CASSPGGGLKYGYTF.

In DNA, the CDR3 is TGTGCCAGCAGTGAAAGGACAGGGTTCTATGGCTACACCTTC. It translates to CASSERTGFYGYTF. This chain links TRBV6-1 with TRBJ1-2; 8 nucleotides match TRBD1. CDR3 length: 14 residues. With 2 bases clipped from V and 4 bases from J, the junction kept 3 bases outside the gene matches. From germline, CDR1 is MNHNS and CDR2 SASEGT.

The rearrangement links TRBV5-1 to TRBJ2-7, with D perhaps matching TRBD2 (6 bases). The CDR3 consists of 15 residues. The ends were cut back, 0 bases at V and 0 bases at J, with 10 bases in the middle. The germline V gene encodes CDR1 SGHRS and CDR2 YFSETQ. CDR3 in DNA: TGCGCCAGCAGCTTGGCCTCGGGGGTCTCCTACGAGCAGTACTTC. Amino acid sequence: CASSLASGVSYEQYF.

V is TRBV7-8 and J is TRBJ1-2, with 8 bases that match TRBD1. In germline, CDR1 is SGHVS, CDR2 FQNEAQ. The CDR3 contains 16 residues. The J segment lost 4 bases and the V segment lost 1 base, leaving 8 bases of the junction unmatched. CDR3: CASSLGNRGIGYGYTF. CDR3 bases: TGTGCCAGCAGCTTAGGAAACAGGGGGATAGGCTATGGCTACACCTTC.

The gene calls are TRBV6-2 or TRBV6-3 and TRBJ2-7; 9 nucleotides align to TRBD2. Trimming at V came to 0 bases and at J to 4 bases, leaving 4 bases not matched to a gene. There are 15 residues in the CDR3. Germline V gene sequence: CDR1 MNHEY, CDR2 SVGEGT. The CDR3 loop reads CASSYSSGGPYEQYF. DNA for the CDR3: TGTGCCAGCAGTTACTCTAGCGGGGGCCCGTACGAGCAGTACTTC.

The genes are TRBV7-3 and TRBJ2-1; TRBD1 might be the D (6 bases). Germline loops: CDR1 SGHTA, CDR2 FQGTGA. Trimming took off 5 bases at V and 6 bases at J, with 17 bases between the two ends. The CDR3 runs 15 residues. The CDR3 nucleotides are TGTGCCAGCAGCCCCGGGGCCCTAGGGGGCAATGAGCAGTTCTTC. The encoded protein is CASSPGALGGNEQFF. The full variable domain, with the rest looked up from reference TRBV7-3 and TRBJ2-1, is GAGVSQTPSNKVTEKGKYVELRCDPISGHTALYWYRQSLGQGPEFLIYFQGTGAADDSGLPNDRFFAVRPEGSVSTLKIQRTERGDSAVYLCASSPGALGGNEQFFGPGTRLTVL.

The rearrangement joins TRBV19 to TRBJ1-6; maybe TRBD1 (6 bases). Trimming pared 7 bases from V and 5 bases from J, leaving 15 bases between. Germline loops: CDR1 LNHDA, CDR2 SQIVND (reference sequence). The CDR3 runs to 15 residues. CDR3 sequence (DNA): TGTGCCAGTACAGGACAGAGTCTAAATAATTCACCCCTCCACTTT. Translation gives CASTGQSLNNSPLHF.

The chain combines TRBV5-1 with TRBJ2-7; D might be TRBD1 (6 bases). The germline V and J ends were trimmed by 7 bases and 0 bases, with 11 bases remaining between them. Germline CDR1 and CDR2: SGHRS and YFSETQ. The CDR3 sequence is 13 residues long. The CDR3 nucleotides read TGCGCCAGCGCAGGGGTCCCCTCCTACGAGCAGTACTTC. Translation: CASAGVPSYEQYF.

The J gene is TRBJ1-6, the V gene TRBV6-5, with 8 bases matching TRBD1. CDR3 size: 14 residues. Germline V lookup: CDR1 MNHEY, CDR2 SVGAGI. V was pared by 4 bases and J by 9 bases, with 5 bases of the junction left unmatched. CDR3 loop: CASSSRTGTSPLHF. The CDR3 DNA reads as TGTGCCAGCAGTTCTAGGACAGGGACTTCACCCCTCCACTTT.

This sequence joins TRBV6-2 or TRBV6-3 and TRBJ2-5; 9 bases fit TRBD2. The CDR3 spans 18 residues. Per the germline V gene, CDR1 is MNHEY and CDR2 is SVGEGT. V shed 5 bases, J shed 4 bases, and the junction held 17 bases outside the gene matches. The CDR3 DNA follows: TGTGCCAGCAGTCCCCTTATGAGGGCAGCGGGGGGCGGAGAGACCCAGTACTTC. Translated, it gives CASSPLMRAAGGGETQYF.

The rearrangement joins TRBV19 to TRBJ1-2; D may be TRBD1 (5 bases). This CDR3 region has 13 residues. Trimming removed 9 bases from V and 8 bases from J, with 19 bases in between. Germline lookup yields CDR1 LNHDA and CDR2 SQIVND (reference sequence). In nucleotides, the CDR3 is TGTGCCAGCGGGGGAGGAGGGGCATTCGGCTACACCTTC. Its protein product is CASGGGGAFGYTF.

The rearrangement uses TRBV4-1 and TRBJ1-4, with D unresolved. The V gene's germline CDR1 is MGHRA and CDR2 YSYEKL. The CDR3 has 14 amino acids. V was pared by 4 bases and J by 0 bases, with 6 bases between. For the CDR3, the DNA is TGCGCCAGCAGCCGACAAGCAACTAATGAAAAACTGTTTTTT. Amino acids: CASSRQATNEKLFF.

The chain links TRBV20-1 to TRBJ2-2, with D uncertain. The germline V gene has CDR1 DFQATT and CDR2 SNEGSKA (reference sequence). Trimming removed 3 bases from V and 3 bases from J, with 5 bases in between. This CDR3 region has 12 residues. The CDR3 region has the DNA TGCAGTGCTAGTCGGGACACCGGGGAGCTGTTTTTT. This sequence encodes CSASRDTGELFF.

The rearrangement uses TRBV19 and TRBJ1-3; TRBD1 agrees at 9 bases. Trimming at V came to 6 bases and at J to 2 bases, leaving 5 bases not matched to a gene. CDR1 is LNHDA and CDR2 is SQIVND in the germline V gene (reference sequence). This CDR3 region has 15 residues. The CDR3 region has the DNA TGTGCCAGTAGAGAAACAGGGGGCACTGGAAACACCATATATTTT. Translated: CASRETGGTGNTIYF. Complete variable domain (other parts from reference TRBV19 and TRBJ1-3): DGGITQSPKYLFRKEGQNVTLSCEQNLNHDAMYWYRQDPGQGLRLIYYSQIVNDFQKGDIAEGYSVSREKKESFPLTVTSAQKNPTAFYLCASRETGGTGNTIYFGEGSWLTVV.

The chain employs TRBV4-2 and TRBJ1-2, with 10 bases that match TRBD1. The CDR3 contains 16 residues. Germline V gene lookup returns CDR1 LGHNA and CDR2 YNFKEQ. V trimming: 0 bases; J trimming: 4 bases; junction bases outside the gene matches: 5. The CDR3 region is CASSQDWGQGFYGYTF. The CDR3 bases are TGTGCCAGCAGCCAAGATTGGGGACAGGGGTTCTATGGCTACACCTTC.

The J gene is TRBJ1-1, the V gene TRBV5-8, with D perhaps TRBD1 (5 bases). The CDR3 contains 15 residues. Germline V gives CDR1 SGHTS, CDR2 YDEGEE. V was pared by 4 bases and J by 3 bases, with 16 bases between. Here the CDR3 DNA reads TGTGCCAGCAGCCCTAACTTCGGAGGGGACACTGAAGCTTTCTTT. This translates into CASSPNFGGDTEAFF. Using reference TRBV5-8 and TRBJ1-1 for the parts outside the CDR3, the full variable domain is EAGVTQSPTHLIKTRGQQATLRCSPISGHTSVYWYQQALGLGLQFLLWYDEGEERNRGNFPPRFSGRQFPNYSSELNVNALELEDSALYLCASSPNFGGDTEAFFGQGTRLTVV.

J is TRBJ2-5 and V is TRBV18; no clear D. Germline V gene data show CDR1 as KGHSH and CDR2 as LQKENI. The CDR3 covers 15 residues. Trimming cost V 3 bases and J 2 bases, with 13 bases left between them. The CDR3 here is CASSPVNAQQETQYF. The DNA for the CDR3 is TGTGCCAGCTCACCCGTAAATGCACAGCAAGAGACCCAGTACTTC. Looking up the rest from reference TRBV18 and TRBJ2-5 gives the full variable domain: NAGVMQNPRHLVRRRGQEARLRCSPMKGHSHVYWYRQLPEEGLKFMVYLQKENIIDESGMPKERFSAEFPKEGPSILRIQQVVRGDSAAYFCASSPVNAQQETQYFGPGTRLLVL.

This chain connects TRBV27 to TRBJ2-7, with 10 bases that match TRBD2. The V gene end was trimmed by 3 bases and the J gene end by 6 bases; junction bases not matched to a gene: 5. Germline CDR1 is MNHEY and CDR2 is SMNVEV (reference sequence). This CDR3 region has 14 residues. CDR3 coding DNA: TGTGCCAGCAGTTTTAGCGGGGGGAATTCCGAGCAGTACTTC. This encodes CASSFSGGNSEQYF.

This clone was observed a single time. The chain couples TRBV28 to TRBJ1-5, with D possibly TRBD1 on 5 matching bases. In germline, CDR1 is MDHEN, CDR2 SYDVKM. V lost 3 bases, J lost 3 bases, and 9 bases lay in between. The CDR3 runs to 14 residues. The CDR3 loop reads CASSFGGTNQPQHF. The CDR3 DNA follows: TGTGCCAGCAGTTTTGGAGGGACCAATCAGCCCCAGCATTTT.

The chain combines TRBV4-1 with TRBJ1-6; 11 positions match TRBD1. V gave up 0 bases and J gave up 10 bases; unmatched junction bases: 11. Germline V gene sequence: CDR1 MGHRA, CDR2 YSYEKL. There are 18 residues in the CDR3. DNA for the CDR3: TGCGCCAGCAGCCAAGATTTAGGCCCCGGGACAGGGGGATCACCCCTCCACTTT. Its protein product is CASSQDLGPGTGGSPLHF.